A single sample is the source of the 11 T cell receptor beta chains below, sequenced in a study of blood T cell repertoires in COVID-19. The protocol was immunoSEQ multiplex PCR, while the TCRdb copy is restricted to in-frame clones and leaves out a portion. Among roughly 140,000 clones listed, under 90% were seen once. Sequenced input: peripheral blood. Receptors were obtained from a man between 65 and 85 years old who had recovered from COVID-19.

The gene calls are TRBV7-2 and TRBJ2-2, with 8 nucleotides matching TRBD1. Germline CDR1 and CDR2: SGHTA and FQGNSA. The V segment lost 4 bases and the J segment 4 bases; nucleotides outside the gene matches: 14. CDR3 length equals 18 residues. CDR3 DNA sequence: TGTGCCAGCAGCTCCCCGGCAGGGGGCTGGCGGGTCACCGGGGAGCTGTTTTTT. Translation gives CASSSPAGGWRVTGELFF.

The CDR3 coding sequence is TGTGCCAGCAGTCGGGGAAATGAGCAGTTCTTC. As protein: CASSRGNEQFF. This chain uses TRBV12-3 or TRBV12-4 with TRBJ2-1; tentative D call: TRBD2 (5 bases). This CDR3 is 11 amino acids long. The ends were cut back, 5 bases at V and 7 bases at J, with 6 bases in the middle.

The chain joins TRBV4-3 to TRBJ2-7; D may be TRBD2 (5 bases). Trimming stripped 2 bases from V and 5 bases from J, with 10 bases between. CDR1 is LGHNA, CDR2 YSLEER, per germline. This CDR3 contains 13 residues. The CDR3 sequence: CASSQREEDEQYF. CDR3 coding DNA: TGCGCCAGCAGCCAACGTGAGGAGGACGAGCAGTACTTC.

The chain carries TRBV6-6 and TRBJ1-5, with a possible D match to TRBD1 (6 bases). CDR1 is MNHNY, CDR2 SVGAGI, per germline (reference sequence). The V end was cut by 2 bases, the J end by 5 bases, with 13 bases between. CDR3 length: 15 amino acids. CDR3 residues: CASSYRDTGYQPQHF. CDR3 coding DNA: TGTGCCAGCAGTTACAGGGACACAGGTTATCAGCCCCAGCATTTT.

This chain uses TRBV10-2 with TRBJ2-2, with TRBD2 matching over 7 bases. Germline V CDR1 and CDR2: WSHSY, SAAADI. This CDR3 is built from 14 residues. After removal of 10 bases from V and 5 bases from J, the junction contained 10 bases not matched to a gene. The DNA of the CDR3 is TGCGCCACCTCCCGGGACTACCGAACCGGGGAGCTGTTTTTT. Translated: CATSRDYRTGELFF.

The CDR3 spells CASSTGVIQYF. CDR3 DNA sequence: TGTGCCAGCAGTACGGGGGTCATTCAGTACTTC. The chain has TRBV6-5 and TRBJ2-4; tentatively, D is TRBD2 (6 bases). The V gene's germline CDR1 is MNHEY and CDR2 SVGAGI. The CDR3 length is 11 residues. With 5 bases removed from V and 9 bases from J, the gap between germline ends came to 8 bases.

This clone was seen more than once but under ten times. This rearrangement joins TRBV3-1 (or the pseudogene TRBV3-2) to TRBJ1-2; 10 bases line up with TRBD1. The V gene's germline CDR1 is LGHDT and CDR2 YNNKEL (reference sequence). This CDR3 region has 16 residues. The V segment lost 0 bases and the J segment 8 bases; nucleotides outside the gene matches: 9. For the CDR3, the DNA is TGTGCCAGCAGCCAAGACGAAGGGGACAGGGGAAGAGGCTACACCTTC. Amino acid sequence: CASSQDEGDRGRGYTF.

The rearrangement links TRBV5-1 to TRBJ2-5; TRBD2 matches 7 bases. The CDR3 is 15 amino acids. J gave up 5 bases and V 0 bases, and 7 bases lay outside the gene matches. Germline loops: CDR1 SGHRS, CDR2 YFSETQ. The CDR3 reads CASSLAGGTGETQYF. The DNA for the CDR3 is TGCGCCAGCAGCTTGGCCGGGGGGACCGGGGAGACCCAGTACTTC.

The V gene is TRBV7-9, the J gene TRBJ1-4, with TRBD1 matching over 8 bases. The V gene's germline CDR1 is SEHNR and CDR2 FQNEAQ (reference sequence). The trim removed 4 bases at V and 6 bases at J, leaving 7 bases unmatched. The CDR3 sequence is 15 residues long. CDR3: CASSSDRGGDEKLFF. CDR3 coding DNA: TGTGCCAGCAGCTCCGACAGGGGCGGCGATGAAAAACTGTTTTTT.

This clone was recorded many times. The J gene is TRBJ2-1, the V gene TRBV5-1; 8 positions match TRBD2. Germline trimming cut 1 base from V and 9 bases from J; bases unmatched to any gene: 9. Germline lookup yields CDR1 SGHRS and CDR2 YFSETQ. This CDR3 spans 15 amino acids. The CDR3 reads CASSLLGLVPIEQFF. The CDR3 DNA follows: TGCGCCAGCAGCTTGCTGGGACTAGTTCCCATTGAGCAGTTCTTC.

This clone was observed at least ten times. The CDR3 DNA reads TGTGCCACCAGCAGAGATCAAGGGGGTCGAGAGACCCAGTACTTC. Its protein product is CATSRDQGGRETQYF. This chain links TRBV15 with TRBJ2-5; possible D gene TRBD1, 6 bases. With 0 bases removed from V and 4 bases from J, the gap between germline ends came to 12 bases. The germline V gene encodes CDR1 LNHNV and CDR2 YYDKDF (reference sequence). The CDR3 loop spans 15 amino acids.